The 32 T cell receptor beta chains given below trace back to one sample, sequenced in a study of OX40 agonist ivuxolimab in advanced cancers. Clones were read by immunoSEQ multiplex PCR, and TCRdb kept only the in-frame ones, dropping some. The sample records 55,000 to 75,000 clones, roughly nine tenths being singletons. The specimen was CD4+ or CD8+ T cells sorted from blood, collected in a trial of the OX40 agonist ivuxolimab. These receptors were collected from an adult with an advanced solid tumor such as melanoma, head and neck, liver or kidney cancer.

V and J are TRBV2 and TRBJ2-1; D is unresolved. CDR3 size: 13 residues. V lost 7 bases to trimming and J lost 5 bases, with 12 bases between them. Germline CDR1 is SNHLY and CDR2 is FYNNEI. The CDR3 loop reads CASTPDGHNEQFF. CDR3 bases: TGTGCCAGCACCCCCGACGGTCACAATGAGCAGTTCTTC.

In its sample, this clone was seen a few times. CDR3 nucleotide sequence: TGTGCCAGTACCGATAGCAATCAGCCCCAGCATTTT. This sequence encodes CASTDSNQPQHF. The chain has TRBV19 and TRBJ1-5; D is uncertain. Trimming pared 7 bases from V and 0 bases from J, leaving 4 bases between. The germline V gene encodes CDR1 LNHDA and CDR2 SQIVND (reference sequence). The CDR3 is 12 amino acids.

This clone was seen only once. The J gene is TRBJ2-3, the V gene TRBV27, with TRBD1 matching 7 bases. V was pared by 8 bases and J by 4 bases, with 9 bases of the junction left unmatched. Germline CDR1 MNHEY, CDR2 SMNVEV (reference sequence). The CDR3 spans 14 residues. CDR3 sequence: CASWPDRDPDTQYF. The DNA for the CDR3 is TGTGCCAGCTGGCCTGACAGGGACCCAGATACGCAGTATTTT.

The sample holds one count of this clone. CDR3 amino acids: CASSPLQGPQETQYF. The CDR3 DNA reads TGTGCCAGCTCACCGTTACAGGGGCCTCAAGAGACCCAGTACTTC. The chain joins TRBV18 to TRBJ2-5, with 7 bases matching TRBD1. Germline CDR1 and CDR2: KGHSH and LQKENI. The CDR3 loop spans 15 amino acids. Trimming removed 3 bases from V and 2 bases from J; junction bases left unmatched: 6. Using reference TRBV18 and TRBJ2-5 for the parts outside the CDR3, the full variable domain is NAGVMQNPRHLVRRRGQEARLRCSPMKGHSHVYWYRQLPEEGLKFMVYLQKENIIDESGMPKERFSAEFPKEGPSILRIQQVVRGDSAAYFCASSPLQGPQETQYFGPGTRLLVL.

CDR3 residues: CSVDSGGADTQYF. The CDR3 bases are TGCAGCGTTGACTCGGGGGGAGCAGATACGCAGTATTTT. This chain uses TRBV29-1 with TRBJ2-3; 7 bases match TRBD2. This CDR3 comprises 13 residues. Trimming removed 3 bases from V and 4 bases from J; junction bases left unmatched: 4. Per germline, CDR1 SQVTM and CDR2 ANQGSEA.

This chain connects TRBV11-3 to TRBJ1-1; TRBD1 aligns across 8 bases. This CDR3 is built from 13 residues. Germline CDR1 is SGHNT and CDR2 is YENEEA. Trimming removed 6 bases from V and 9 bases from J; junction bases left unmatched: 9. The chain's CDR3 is CASSLDREGKAFF. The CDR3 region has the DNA TGTGCCAGCAGTTTGGACAGGGAGGGAAAAGCTTTCTTT.

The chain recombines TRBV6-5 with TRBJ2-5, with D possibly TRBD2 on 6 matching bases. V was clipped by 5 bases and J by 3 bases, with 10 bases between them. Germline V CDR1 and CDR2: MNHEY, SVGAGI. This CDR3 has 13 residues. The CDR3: CASSARTKETQYF. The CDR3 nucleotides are TGTGCCAGCAGTGCCCGGACTAAAGAGACCCAGTACTTC.

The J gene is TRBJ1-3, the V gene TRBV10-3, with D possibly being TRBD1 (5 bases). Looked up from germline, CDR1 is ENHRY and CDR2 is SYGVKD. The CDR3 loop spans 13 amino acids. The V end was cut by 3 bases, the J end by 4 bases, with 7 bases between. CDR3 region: CAISDGGGNTIYF. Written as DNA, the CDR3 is TGTGCCATCAGTGACGGGGGAGGAAACACCATATATTTT.

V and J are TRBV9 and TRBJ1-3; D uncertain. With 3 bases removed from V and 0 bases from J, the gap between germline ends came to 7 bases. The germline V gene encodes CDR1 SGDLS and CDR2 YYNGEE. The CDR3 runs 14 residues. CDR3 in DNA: TGTGCCAGCAGCGCACAAAGCTCTGGAAACACCATATATTTT. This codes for CASSAQSSGNTIYF.

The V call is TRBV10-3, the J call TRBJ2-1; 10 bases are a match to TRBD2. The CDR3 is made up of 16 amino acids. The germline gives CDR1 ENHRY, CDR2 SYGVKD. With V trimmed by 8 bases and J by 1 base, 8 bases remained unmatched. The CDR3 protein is CAILDTAGGSYNEQFF. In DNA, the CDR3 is TGTGCCATCCTGGACACAGCGGGAGGGTCCTACAATGAGCAGTTCTTC.

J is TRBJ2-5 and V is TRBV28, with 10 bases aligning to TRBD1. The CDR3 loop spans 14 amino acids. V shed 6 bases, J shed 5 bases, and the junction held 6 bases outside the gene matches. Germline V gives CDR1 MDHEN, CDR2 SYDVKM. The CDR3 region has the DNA TGTGCCAGCAGGGAGACAGGGGGCGCGGAGACCCAGTACTTC. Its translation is CASRETGGAETQYF. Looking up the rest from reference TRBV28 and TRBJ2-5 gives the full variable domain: DVKVTQSSRYLVKRTGEKVFLECVQDMDHENMFWYRQDPGLGLRLIYFSYDVKMKEKGDIPEGYSVSREKKERFSLILESASTNQTSMYLCASRETGGAETQYFGPGTRLLVL.

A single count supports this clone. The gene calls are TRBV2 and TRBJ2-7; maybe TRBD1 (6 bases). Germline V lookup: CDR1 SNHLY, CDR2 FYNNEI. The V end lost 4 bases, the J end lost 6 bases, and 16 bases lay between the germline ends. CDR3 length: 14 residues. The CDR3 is CASSVTGSRGEQYF. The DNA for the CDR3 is TGTGCCAGCAGTGTCACAGGGAGCCGGGGCGAGCAGTACTTC. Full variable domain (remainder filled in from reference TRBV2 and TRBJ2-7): EPEVTQTPSHQVTQMGQEVILRCVPISNHLYFYWYRQILGQKVEFLVSFYNNEISEKSEIFDDQFSVERPDGSNFTLKIRSTKLEDSAMYFCASSVTGSRGEQYFGPGTRLTVT.

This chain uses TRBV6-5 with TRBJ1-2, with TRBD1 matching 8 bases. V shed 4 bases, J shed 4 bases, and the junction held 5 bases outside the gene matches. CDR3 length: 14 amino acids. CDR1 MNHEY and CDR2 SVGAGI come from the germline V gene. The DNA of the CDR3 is TGTGCCAGCAGTTCCTTTGGACAGGGCTATGGCTACACCTTC. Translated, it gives CASSSFGQGYGYTF.

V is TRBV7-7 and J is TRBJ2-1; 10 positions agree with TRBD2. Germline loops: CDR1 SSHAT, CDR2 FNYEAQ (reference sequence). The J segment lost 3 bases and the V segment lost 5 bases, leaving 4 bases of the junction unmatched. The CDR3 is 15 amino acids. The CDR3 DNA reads TGTGCCAGCAGCCCAAGACTAGCGGGCTACAATGAGCAGTTCTTC. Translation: CASSPRLAGYNEQFF.

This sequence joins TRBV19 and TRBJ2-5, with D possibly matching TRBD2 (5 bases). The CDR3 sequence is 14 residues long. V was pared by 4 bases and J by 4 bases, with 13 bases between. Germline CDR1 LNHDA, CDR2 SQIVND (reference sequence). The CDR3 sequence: CASSTSSAGETQYF. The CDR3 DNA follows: TGTGCCAGTAGTACCTCCAGCGCGGGAGAGACCCAGTACTTC.

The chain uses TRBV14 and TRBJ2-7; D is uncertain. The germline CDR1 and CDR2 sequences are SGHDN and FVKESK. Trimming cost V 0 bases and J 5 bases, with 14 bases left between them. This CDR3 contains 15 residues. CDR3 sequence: CASSQDLTWSDEQYF. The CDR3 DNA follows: TGTGCCAGCAGCCAAGATCTCACCTGGTCCGACGAGCAGTACTTC.

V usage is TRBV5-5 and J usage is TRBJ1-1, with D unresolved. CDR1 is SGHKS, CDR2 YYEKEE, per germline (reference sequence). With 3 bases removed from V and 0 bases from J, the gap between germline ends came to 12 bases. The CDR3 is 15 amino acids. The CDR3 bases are TGTGCCAGCAGCTCTGGGGTGCACATGAACACTGAAGCTTTCTTT. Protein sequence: CASSSGVHMNTEAFF.

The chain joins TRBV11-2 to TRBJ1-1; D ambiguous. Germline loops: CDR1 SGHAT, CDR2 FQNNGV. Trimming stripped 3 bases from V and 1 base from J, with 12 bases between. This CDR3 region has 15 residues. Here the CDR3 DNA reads TGTGCCAGCAGCTTCTCACTTGGGCAGAACACTGAAGCTTTCTTT. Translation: CASSFSLGQNTEAFF.

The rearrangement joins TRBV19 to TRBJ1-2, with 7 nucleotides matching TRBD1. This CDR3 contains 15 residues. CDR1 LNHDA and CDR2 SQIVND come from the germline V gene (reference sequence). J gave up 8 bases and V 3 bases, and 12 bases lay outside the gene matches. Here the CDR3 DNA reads TGTGCCAGTAGTATCCAACCGACAGGGTTGAGAGGCTACACCTTC. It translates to CASSIQPTGLRGYTF.

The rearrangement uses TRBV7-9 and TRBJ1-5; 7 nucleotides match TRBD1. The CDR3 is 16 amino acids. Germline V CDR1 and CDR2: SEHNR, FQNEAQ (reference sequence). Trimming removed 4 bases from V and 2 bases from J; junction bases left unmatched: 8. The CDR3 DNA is TGTGCCAGCAGCTCCTCAGGGACAGCCCGCAATCAGCCCCAGCATTTT. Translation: CASSSSGTARNQPQHF. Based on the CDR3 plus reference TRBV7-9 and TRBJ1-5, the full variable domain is DTGVSQNPRHKITKRGQNVTFRCDPISEHNRLYWYRQTLGQGPEFLTYFQNEAQLEKSRLLSDRFSAERPKGSFSTLEIQRTEQGDSAMYLCASSSSGTARNQPQHFGDGTRLSIL.

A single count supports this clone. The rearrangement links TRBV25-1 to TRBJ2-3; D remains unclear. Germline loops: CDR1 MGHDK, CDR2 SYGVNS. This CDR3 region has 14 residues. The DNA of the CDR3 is TGTGCTCTTCCCTACCAACTAAGCACAGATACGCAGTATTTT. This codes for CALPYQLSTDTQYF.

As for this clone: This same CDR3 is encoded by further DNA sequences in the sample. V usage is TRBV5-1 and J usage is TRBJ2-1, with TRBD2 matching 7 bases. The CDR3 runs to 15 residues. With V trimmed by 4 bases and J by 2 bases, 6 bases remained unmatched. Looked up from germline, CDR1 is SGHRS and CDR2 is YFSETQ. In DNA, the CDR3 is TGCGCCAGCAGCCTGGGGGGGAGTCCCTACAATGAGCAGTTCTTC. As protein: CASSLGGSPYNEQFF.

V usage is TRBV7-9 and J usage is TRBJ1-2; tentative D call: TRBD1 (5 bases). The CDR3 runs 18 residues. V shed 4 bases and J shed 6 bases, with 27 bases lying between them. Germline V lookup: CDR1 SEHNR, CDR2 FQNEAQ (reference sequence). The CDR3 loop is CASSSQGAARESWNGYTF. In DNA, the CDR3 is TGTGCCAGCAGCTCTCAGGGTGCGGCCAGGGAGAGTTGGAATGGCTACACCTTC.

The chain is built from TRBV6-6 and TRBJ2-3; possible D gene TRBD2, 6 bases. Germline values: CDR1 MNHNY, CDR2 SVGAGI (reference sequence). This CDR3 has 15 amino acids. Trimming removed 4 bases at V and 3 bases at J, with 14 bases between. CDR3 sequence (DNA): TGTGCCAGCAGTTCCAGGACTACTCTTACAGATACGCAGTATTTT. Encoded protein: CASSSRTTLTDTQYF.

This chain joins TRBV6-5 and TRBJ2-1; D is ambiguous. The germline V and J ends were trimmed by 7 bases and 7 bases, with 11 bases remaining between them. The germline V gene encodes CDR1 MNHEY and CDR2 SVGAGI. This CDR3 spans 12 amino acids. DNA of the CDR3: TGTGCCAGCACTGGTTCGACGAATGAGCAGTTCTTC. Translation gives CASTGSTNEQFF.

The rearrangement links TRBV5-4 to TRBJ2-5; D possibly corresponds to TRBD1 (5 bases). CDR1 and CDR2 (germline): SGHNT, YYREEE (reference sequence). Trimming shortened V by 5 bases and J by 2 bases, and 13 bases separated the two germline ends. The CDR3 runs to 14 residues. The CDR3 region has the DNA TGTGCCAGCAGATTTAGACAGAAACAAGAGACCCAGTACTTC. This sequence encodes CASRFRQKQETQYF.

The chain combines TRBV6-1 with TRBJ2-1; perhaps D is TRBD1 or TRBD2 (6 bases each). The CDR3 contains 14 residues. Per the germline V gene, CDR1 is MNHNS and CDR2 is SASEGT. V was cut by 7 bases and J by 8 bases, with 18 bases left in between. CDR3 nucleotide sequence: TGTGCCAGCACCCAAATGTTAAGGGGGGATGAGCAGTTCTTC. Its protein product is CASTQMLRGDEQFF.

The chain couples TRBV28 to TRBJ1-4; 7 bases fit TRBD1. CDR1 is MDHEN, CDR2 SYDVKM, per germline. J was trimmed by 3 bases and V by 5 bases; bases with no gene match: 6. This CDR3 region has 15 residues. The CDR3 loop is CASSPGDRANEKLFF. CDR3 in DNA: TGTGCCAGCAGTCCGGGGGACAGAGCTAATGAAAAACTGTTTTTT.

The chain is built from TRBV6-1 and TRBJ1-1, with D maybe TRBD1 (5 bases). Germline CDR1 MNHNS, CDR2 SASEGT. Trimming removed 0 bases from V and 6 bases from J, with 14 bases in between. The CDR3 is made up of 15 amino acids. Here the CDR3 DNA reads TGTGCCAGCAGTGAAGCGCTTCGCGGGGGGGCTGAAGCTTTCTTT. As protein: CASSEALRGGAEAFF.

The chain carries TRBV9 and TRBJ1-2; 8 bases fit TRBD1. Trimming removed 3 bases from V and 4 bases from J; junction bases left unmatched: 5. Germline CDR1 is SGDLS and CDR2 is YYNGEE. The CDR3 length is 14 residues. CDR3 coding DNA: TGTGCCAGCAGCGCGACAGGGGAGGTCTATGGCTACACCTTC. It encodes CASSATGEVYGYTF.

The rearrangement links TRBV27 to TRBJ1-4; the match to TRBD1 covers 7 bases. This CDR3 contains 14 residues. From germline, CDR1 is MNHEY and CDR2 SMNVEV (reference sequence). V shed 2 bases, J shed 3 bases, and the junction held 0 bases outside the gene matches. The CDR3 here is CASSLGTANEKLFF. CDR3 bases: TGTGCCAGCAGTTTAGGGACAGCTAATGAAAAACTGTTTTTT.

CDR3 loop: CASNELPSSYNEQFF. The DNA of the CDR3 is TGTGCCAGCAACGAACTACCTTCCTCCTACAATGAGCAGTTCTTC. The chain employs TRBV11-2 and TRBJ2-1; D unclear. Trimming shortened V by 7 bases and J by 0 bases, and 13 bases separated the two germline ends. CDR3 size: 15 residues. CDR1 and CDR2 (germline): SGHAT, FQNNGV.